The present entry profiles one TCR beta chain with its context. The read terminates 3 residues before the CDR3 end, so the remaining end is supplied by the germline J gene. Using immunoSEQ multiplex PCR, the repertoire was profiled, and TCRdb retains in-frame clones only, with some absent. The listing contains over 35,000 clones. The data belong to a study of T cells in women clearing cervical HPV infection. Trimming took off 2 bases at V and 6 bases at J, with 11 bases between the two ends. Germline CDR1 reads MNHEY; CDR2 reads SMNVEV (reference sequence). The CDR3 consists of 13 residues. The chain combines TRBV27 with TRBJ2-7, with D possibly TRBD1 on 5 matching bases. Input material: blood buffy coat. The TCR comes from a woman aged 18-70 years with a cervical HPV16 infection that either progressed to CIN3+ or cleared (not recorded which). The CDR3 DNA, read in part, is TGTGCCAGCAGTTTAGACAGCAATCGCGAG. The encoded protein is CASSLDSNRE. The CDR3 as a whole reads CASSLDSNREQYF.